Sequencing of this TCR beta chain was carried out in a study of beta chain features in type 1 diabetes. In the study overall: There were 107,917,701 sorted cells examined across all samples.

Reverse transcription of all isolated RNA meant that expressed TCRB transcripts were sequenced. Generated by immunoSEQ multiplex PCR, the TCRdb table keeps only in-frame clones and is missing some. The sample lists under 800,000 clones, around 15% occurring once. Trimming took 2 bases from V and 3 from J, leaving 19 bases between them. Germline V gives CDR1 MNHEY, CDR2 SMNVEV (reference sequence). The CDR3 spans 17 residues. Sequenced sample: naive CD4+ T cells from blood. The genes are TRBV27 and TRBJ1-1; TRBD1 might be the D (5 bases). The TCR sequence derives from a man in his late teens or twenties in good health. The CDR3 here is CASSLGGLRVSHTEAFF. The CDR3 DNA reads as TGTGCCAGCAGTTTAGGCGGCCTCAGGGTGTCTCACACTGAAGCTTTCTTT.